This T cell receptor (beta chain) was identified during a study of blood T cell repertoires in COVID-19. Across the study: The United States, Italy and Spain provided the acute and convalescent COVID-19 samples.

Authors' data handling: Counts of nucleated cells, estimated from reference gene primer amplification, were obtained. Repertoires were generated with immunoSEQ multiplex PCR, while TCRdb's copy carries only in-frame clones and drops some. D and trimming come from the DNA, and the V and J calls and clone size come from that table. The sample gives around 240,000 clones, about 91% of which show up once; more than 1% is in the top ten. V shed 4 bases and J 2 bases; nucleotides not matched to a gene: 1. Looked up from germline, CDR1 is LNHDA and CDR2 is SQIVND (reference sequence). This CDR3 comprises 14 residues. This clone was seen once.

Sequences were obtained from PBMCs or T cells enriched from blood (not recorded which). This clonotype originated in a human donor in a cohort exposed to, infected with or recovered from COVID-19 (not recorded which). The donor label of this sample is uncertain. This sequence joins TRBV19 and TRBJ2-7, with 11 bases aligning to TRBD2. The DNA of the CDR3 is TGTGCCAGTAGTAGACTAGCGGGAACCTACGAGCAGTACTTC. Its translation is CASSRLAGTYEQYF.